This T cell receptor (beta chain) derives from a study of CD8+CD57+ T cells in acquired aplastic anemia (dated by TCRdb to 2016 to 2019). About the study as a whole: DNA extracted from sorted CD4+ and CD8+ cells had a mean of about 3.2 ug, with a range of about 0.2 to 30 ug. An average of roughly 9.8 million reads for CD4+ cells and 11 million to 12 million reads for CD8+ cells was obtained from healthy donor samples.

In the study, sorted CD4+ and CD8+ blood T cells from patients with severe aplastic anemia and from healthy subjects underwent deep sequencing of TCR repertoires. Ficoll-Paque density gradient centrifugation was used to isolate peripheral blood mononuclear cells. Before DNA was extracted, CD4+ and CD8+ T cells were sorted using either FACS or magnetic beads. Overall study outcomes, separate from this receptor: Although some 28 CD8+ CDR3 sequences were shared by patients and controls, these sequences appeared highly expressed in patients and within the immunodominant clones of patients. No significant difference in CD8+ Simpson's diversity was found between patients and healthy controls (P=0.060).

In this sample, this clonotype turned up once. Its antigen is unknown. Base qualities are not recorded, but no much larger clone differs from it by a single base. One read represents weak support. Profiling of TCR beta VDJ combinations and CDR3 sequences used genomic DNA as the template. An Illumina HiSeq 2000 was used for TCR repertoire sequencing. As for the original processing: Repertoires were assessed using TRBV/TRBJ rearrangement plots, CDR3 size and DJ length profiles, and Simpson's diversity index. Whichever DNA sequence was most abundant in the deep sequencing data was defined as the immunodominant clone. CDR3 amino acid sequences were checked for sharing across subjects and were also compared against the VDJdb database and published repertoires. The public reads were reanalyzed by TCRdb: fastp trimming at Q25, MiXCR alignment, in-frame beta chains only. Here each entry gathers all rows of one CDR3 protein and keeps the most common genes and DNA. V and J calls and clone size were set by TCRdb, not the authors. The sample table holds roughly 180,000 distinct CDR3 sequences, of which 40% to 50% were seen once. Together, the top ten hold 2.5% to 3.5% of the sample.

A distance of 13 bases separates the germline ends of V and J, which lose 5 bases and 5 bases respectively. Reading from cysteine to phenylalanine, the CDR3 counts 13 amino acids. The read is trimmed to its CDR3 DNA, 39 bases read in frame from base 1. Looking up the germline V gene (reference sequence) yields CDR1 LNHDA and CDR2 SQIVND. This sequence originates from a human donor in good health. What was sequenced was sorted CD4+, CD8+, or CD8+CD57+ T cells (not recorded which) from PBMCs. The chain links TRBV19 with TRBJ2-7, with the D segment possibly TRBD1 or TRBD2, each aligning over 5 bases. The bases are TGTGCCAGTAGTTCTGGGGGAGTACACGAGCAGTACTTC. This sequence encodes CASSSGGVHEQYF.